A single sample gave rise to the 21 T cell receptor beta chains below, sequenced in a study of identical twins. TCRdb used MiXCR to reprocess the 5' RACE reads, holding one entry per CDR3 protein. Here the sample spans about 240,000 distinct CDR3 sequences, roughly a tenth being singletons. The source material was memory T cells sorted from blood. The receptor set was obtained from a man between 45 and 60 years old in good health.

Ten or more counts support this clonotype. V gene TRBV5-1 combines with J gene TRBJ1-4; TRBD1 aligns across 7 bases. The trim removed 4 bases at V and 7 bases at J, leaving 10 bases unmatched. CDR3 length: 15 amino acids. The germline gives CDR1 SGHRS, CDR2 YFSETQ. CDR3 amino acids: CASSETGERSEKLFF. For the CDR3, the DNA is TGCGCCAGCAGCGAAACAGGGGAGAGGAGTGAAAAACTGTTTTTT.

There are many counts of this clonotype. The CDR3 spells CASSLGLAATQYF. As DNA, the CDR3 is TGTGCCAGTAGCTTGGGACTGGCGGCGACCCAGTACTTC. V is TRBV6-2 or TRBV6-3 and J is TRBJ2-5; D is perhaps TRBD2 (6 bases). Trimming cost V 9 bases and J 7 bases, with 18 bases left between them. CDR1 is MNHEY and CDR2 is SVGEGT in the germline V gene. CDR3 length: 13 amino acids.

V and J are TRBV7-2 and TRBJ2-7; D unresolved. This CDR3 comprises 15 residues. Germline lookup yields CDR1 SGHTA and CDR2 FQGNSA. Trimming pared 2 bases from V and 2 bases from J, leaving 13 bases between. The CDR3 nucleotides read TGTGCCAGCAGCTTAACGGGTGGGGTAACCTACGAGCAGTACTTC. Residues: CASSLTGGVTYEQYF.

In its sample, this clonotype was seen many times. V usage is TRBV4-3 and J usage is TRBJ2-6; D remains ambiguous. V was shortened by 0 bases and J by 2 bases, with 5 bases between the two germline ends. Germline assignment: CDR1 LGHNA and CDR2 YSLEER. The CDR3 totals 15 residues. CDR3 bases: TGCGCCAGCAGCCAAGATTTAACTGGGGCCAACGTCCTGACTTTC. Amino acids: CASSQDLTGANVLTF.

This clonotype has at least ten counts. The J gene is TRBJ1-1, the V gene TRBV20-1; a weak D match, TRBD1 (6 bases). This CDR3 comprises 14 residues. V was clipped by 0 bases and J by 5 bases, with 13 bases between them. Looked up from germline, CDR1 is DFQATT and CDR2 is SNEGSKA (reference sequence). The CDR3 sequence: CSAREGALRTEAFF. CDR3 nucleotide sequence: TGCAGTGCTAGAGAGGGGGCCCTCCGGACTGAAGCTTTCTTT.

The sample holds many counts of this clonotype. The chain is built from TRBV11-2 and TRBJ2-3; 8 bases agree with TRBD1. The J segment lost 6 bases and the V segment lost 3 bases, leaving 14 bases of the junction unmatched. The CDR3 extends over 17 amino acids. CDR1 is SGHAT, CDR2 FQNNGV, per germline. DNA for the CDR3: TGTGCCAGCAGCTTGTATTCTCTCTCAGGGGGCTTTGATACGCAGTATTTT. Amino acids: CASSLYSLSGGFDTQYF. The full variable domain, in which reference TRBV11-2 and TRBJ2-3 provide the parts outside the CDR3, is EAGVAQSPRYKIIEKRQSVAFWCNPISGHATLYWYQQILGQGPKLLIQFQNNGVVDDSQLPKDRFSAERLKGVDSTLKIQPAKLEDSAVYLCASSLYSLSGGFDTQYFGPGTRLTVL.

The chain combines TRBV6-1 with TRBJ1-1; the D gene is possibly TRBD1 (6 bases). In germline, CDR1 is MNHNS, CDR2 SASEGT. The CDR3 covers 13 residues. Trimming cost V 7 bases and J 11 bases, with 20 bases left between them. CDR3 nucleotide sequence: TGTGCCAGCATACCCTACAGGGCAGGGAGGGCTTTCTTT. This translates into CASIPYRAGRAFF.

This clonotype was seen repeatedly, ten times or more. This chain links TRBV12-3 or TRBV12-4 with TRBJ1-5, with D perhaps matching TRBD1 (5 bases). Trimming shortened V by 5 bases and J by 6 bases, and 11 bases separated the two germline ends. This CDR3 spans 13 amino acids. For the CDR3, the DNA is TGTGCCAGCAGTCGACAGCTTTCTCAGCCCCAGCATTTT. It specifies CASSRQLSQPQHF.

J is TRBJ2-5 and V is TRBV18; perhaps TRBD1 as D (6 bases). V was shortened by 4 bases and J by 2 bases, with 14 bases between the two germline ends. The CDR3 runs 15 residues. CDR1 and CDR2 (germline): KGHSH, LQKENI. The CDR3: CASSRLTGPQETQYF. The CDR3 DNA reads TGTGCCAGCTCACGCTTGACAGGACCTCAAGAGACCCAGTACTTC.

The V gene is TRBV5-1, the J gene TRBJ2-7; TRBD1 is a possible D gene (6 bases). The CDR3 sequence is 14 residues long. CDR1 is SGHRS and CDR2 is YFSETQ in the germline V gene. Trimming stripped 3 bases from V and 2 bases from J, with 12 bases between. Here the CDR3 reads CASSSRTDAYEQYF. The CDR3 DNA sequence: TGCGCCAGCAGCTCGAGGACAGATGCCTACGAGCAGTACTTC.

In this sample, this clonotype turned up many times. The chain combines TRBV5-1 with TRBJ2-5; 10 nucleotides agree with TRBD2. Trimming took 1 base from V and 5 from J; bases not matched to a gene: 8. CDR3 length: 16 amino acids. From germline, CDR1 is SGHRS and CDR2 YFSETQ. CDR3 residues: CASSLMVAGGFETQYF. For the CDR3, the DNA is TGCGCCAGCAGCTTGATGGTAGCGGGGGGTTTTGAGACCCAGTACTTC.

In its sample, this clonotype was seen many times. The chain carries TRBV5-1 and TRBJ2-1; 12 positions agree with TRBD2. The junction had 7 bases not matched to a gene; V was cut back by 1 base and J by 8 bases. Germline V gives CDR1 SGHRS, CDR2 YFSETQ. The CDR3 runs to 16 residues. The CDR3 nucleotides read TGCGCCAGCAGCTTGTCGACTAGCGGGAGTATCGATGAGCAGTTCTTC. Its translation: CASSLSTSGSIDEQFF. The full variable domain, with the rest looked up from reference TRBV5-1 and TRBJ2-1, is KAGVTQTPRYLIKTRGQQVTLSCSPISGHRSVSWYQQTPGQGLQFLFEYFSETQRNKGNFPGRFSGRQFSNSRSEMNVSTLELGDSALYLCASSLSTSGSIDEQFFGPGTRLTVL.

The sample holds many counts of this clonotype. The CDR3 nucleotides read TGCGCCAGCAGCCAAGCTGACACCTCCTACAATGAGCAGTTCTTC. Translated: CASSQADTSYNEQFF. V and J are TRBV4-3 and TRBJ2-1; D is uncertain. CDR3 length: 15 residues. Germline V gene lookup returns CDR1 LGHNA and CDR2 YSLEER. The V end was cut by 1 base, the J end by 0 bases, with 7 bases between.

This clonotype was seen ten or more times. CDR3 DNA: TGTGCCATCGGGGAGGGAACCTACGAGCAGTACTTC. Amino acids: CAIGEGTYEQYF. The chain couples TRBV10-3 to TRBJ2-7; the match to TRBD2 covers 7 bases. The length of the CDR3 is 12 residues. Per germline, CDR1 ENHRY and CDR2 SYGVKD. V dropped 8 bases and J dropped 2; count of bases not matched to a gene: 3.

This clonotype was recorded many times. The rearrangement uses TRBV28 and TRBJ2-1; D is unclear. The length of the CDR3 is 16 residues. V shed 5 bases and J shed 0 bases, with 14 bases lying between them. Germline V gene sequence: CDR1 MDHEN, CDR2 SYDVKM. The CDR3, as DNA: TGTGCCAGCAGTGCCGACTTCCAGAGCTCCTACAATGAGCAGTTCTTC. Its protein product is CASSADFQSSYNEQFF.

This clonotype occurred a few times. The V and J genes are TRBV12-3 or TRBV12-4 and TRBJ1-4, with a tentative D call TRBD1 (6 bases). V was pared by 3 bases and J by 6 bases, with 11 bases between. The CDR3 consists of 14 residues. The CDR3 sequence is CASSFRGADEKLFF. CDR3 bases: TGTGCCAGCAGTTTTAGGGGGGCGGATGAAAAACTGTTTTTT.

This clonotype has just a few counts. The chain combines TRBV10-3 with TRBJ2-5; the D gene could be TRBD1 or TRBD2 (5 bases each). The CDR3 extends over 12 amino acids. From germline, CDR1 is ENHRY and CDR2 SYGVKD. V lost 3 bases and J 5 bases, leaving 7 bases between the germline ends. The CDR3, as DNA: TGTGCCATCAGTGACTGGGGGGAGACCCAGTACTTC. It is translated as CAISDWGETQYF.

The sample holds a few counts of this clonotype. The chain carries TRBV14 and TRBJ2-7; D not certain. Germline values: CDR1 SGHDN, CDR2 FVKESK. With 8 bases removed from V and 0 bases from J, the gap between germline ends came to 14 bases. CDR3 length: 14 amino acids. CDR3 loop: CASFDSALSYEQYF. CDR3 in DNA: TGTGCCAGCTTTGACTCGGCCCTCTCCTACGAGCAGTACTTC.

The V and J genes are TRBV5-1 and TRBJ1-4; 9 bases fit TRBD1. Germline V gives CDR1 SGHRS, CDR2 YFSETQ. The V and J ends lost 6 bases and 5 bases, in that order; junction bases with no gene match: 5. The CDR3 spans 14 residues. The CDR3 loop is CASTMTGGNEKLFF. The CDR3 DNA reads TGCGCCAGCACAATGACAGGGGGAAATGAAAAACTGTTTTTT.

The CDR3 loop is CASSLGTSGTYNEQFF. The DNA of the CDR3 is TGCGCCAGCAGCCTAGGGACTAGCGGGACCTACAATGAGCAGTTCTTC. This sequence joins TRBV5-1 and TRBJ2-1; TRBD2 agrees at 13 bases. The CDR3 is made up of 16 amino acids. The V segment lost 4 bases and the J segment 2 bases; nucleotides outside the gene matches: 3. CDR1 is SGHRS, CDR2 YFSETQ, per germline.

The chain employs TRBV7-8 and TRBJ2-1; D is perhaps TRBD1 (6 bases). The germline CDR1 and CDR2 sequences are SGHVS and FQNEAQ. The CDR3 has 14 amino acids. V was cut by 3 bases and J by 10 bases, with 16 bases left in between. The CDR3 DNA reads TGTGCCAGCAGCTTTGGAGGCAGGGGCAGGGAGCAGTTCTTC. It encodes CASSFGGRGREQFF.